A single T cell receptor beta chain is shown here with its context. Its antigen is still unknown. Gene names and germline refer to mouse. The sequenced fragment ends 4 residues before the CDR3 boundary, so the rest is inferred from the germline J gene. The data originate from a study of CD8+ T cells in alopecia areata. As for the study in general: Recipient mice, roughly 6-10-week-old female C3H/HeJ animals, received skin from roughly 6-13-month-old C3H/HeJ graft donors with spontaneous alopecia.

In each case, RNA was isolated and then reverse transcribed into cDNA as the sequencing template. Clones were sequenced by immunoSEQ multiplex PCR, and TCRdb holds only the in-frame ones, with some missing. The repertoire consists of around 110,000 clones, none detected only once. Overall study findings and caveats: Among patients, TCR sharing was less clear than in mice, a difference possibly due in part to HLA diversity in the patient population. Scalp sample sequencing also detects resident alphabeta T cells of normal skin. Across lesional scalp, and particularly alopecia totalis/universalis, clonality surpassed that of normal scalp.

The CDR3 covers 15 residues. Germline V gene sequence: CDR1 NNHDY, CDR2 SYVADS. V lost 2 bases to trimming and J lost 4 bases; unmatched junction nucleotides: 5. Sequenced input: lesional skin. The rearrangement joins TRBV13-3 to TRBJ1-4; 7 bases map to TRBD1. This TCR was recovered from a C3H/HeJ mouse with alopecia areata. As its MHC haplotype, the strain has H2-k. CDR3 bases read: TGTGCCAGCAGTGAATCGGACAGGAACAACGAA. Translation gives CASSESDRNNE. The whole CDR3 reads CASSESDRNNERLFF.